The 20 T cell receptor beta chains presented below share a single source sample, sequenced in a study of T-cell reconstitution after alpha-beta-depleted transplantation in children. Unique molecular identifiers were built into the TCRbeta library. TCRdb re-called the PCR reads through MiXCR, storing one row per CDR3 protein. The sample holds around 700,000 distinct CDR3 sequences, around 13% seen once. This specimen was PBMCs, taken before TCRalphabeta/CD19-depleted stem cell transplant. These receptors were taken from a girl aged 2 to 10 with congenital amegakaryocytic thrombocytopenia, due to receive a stem cell transplant.

The CDR3 coding sequence is TGTGCCAGCAGCTTGACCGACGGGATTTTTGCCTACGAGCAGTACTTC. It is translated as CASSLTDGIFAYEQYF. The gene calls are TRBV5-6 and TRBJ2-7; D possibly corresponds to TRBD2 (5 bases). Looked up from germline, CDR1 is SGHDT and CDR2 is YYEEEE. V shed 1 base and J shed 2 bases, with 16 bases lying between them. CDR3 length equals 16 residues.

This clonotype was observed many times. The rearrangement joins TRBV12-3 or TRBV12-4 to TRBJ1-1; 9 nucleotides agree with TRBD1. V was pared by 6 bases and J by 0 bases, with 8 bases of the junction left unmatched. This CDR3 is 16 amino acids long. CDR3 sequence reads: CASSPGTGSMNTEAFF. CDR3 in DNA: TGTGCCAGCAGCCCAGGGACAGGGAGCATGAACACTGAAGCTTTCTTT.

This clonotype has only a few counts. This chain joins TRBV7-3 and TRBJ2-5; a weak D match, TRBD1 (6 bases). There are 15 residues in the CDR3. Germline assignment: CDR1 SGHTA and CDR2 FQGTGA. The V end lost 5 bases, the J end lost 7 bases, and 20 bases lay between the germline ends. CDR3 loop: CASSQLGTNSGTQYF. CDR3 bases: TGTGCCAGCAGCCAACTCGGGACAAACTCCGGGACCCAGTACTTC.

This clonotype was picked up many times. CDR3 region: CAISEALAGTGELFF. CDR3 DNA sequence: TGTGCCATCAGTGAAGCCCTAGCGGGCACCGGGGAGCTGTTTTTT. This chain uses TRBV10-3 with TRBJ2-2; 8 bases agree with TRBD2. CDR1 is ENHRY, CDR2 SYGVKD, per germline. V trimming: 3 bases; J trimming: 4 bases; junction bases outside the gene matches: 4. There are 15 residues in the CDR3.

The rearrangement links TRBV2 to TRBJ2-7; a possible D gene is TRBD2 (5 bases). The CDR3 runs to 14 residues. Trimming stripped 6 bases from V and 5 bases from J, with 17 bases between. CDR1 and CDR2 from the germline V gene are SNHLY and FYNNEI. The CDR3 sequence is CASSELQPRDEQYF. CDR3 coding DNA: TGTGCCAGCAGCGAGCTCCAACCGAGGGACGAGCAGTACTTC.

This clonotype occurred many times. CDR3 residues: CSARVPSGSLDIQYF. The CDR3 region has the DNA TGCAGTGCTAGAGTCCCTAGCGGGAGCCTTGACATTCAGTACTTC. The V gene is TRBV20-1, the J gene TRBJ2-4; the match to TRBD2 covers 10 bases. Per the germline V gene, CDR1 is DFQATT and CDR2 is SNEGSKA (reference sequence). With V trimmed by 1 base and J by 8 bases, 8 bases remained unmatched. The length of the CDR3 is 15 residues.

The gene calls are TRBV12-3 or TRBV12-4 and TRBJ2-5; 9 positions agree with TRBD2. V gave up 8 bases and J gave up 0 bases; unmatched junction bases: 19. This CDR3 is 19 amino acids long. The CDR3 bases are TGTGCCAGCTGCTCCGGGACTAGCTCCTCCTCGGGGTACCAAGAGACCCAGTACTTC. Translating gives CASCSGTSSSSGYQETQYF.

This clonotype was seen many times. The rearrangement uses TRBV5-6 and TRBJ1-1; 8 positions agree with TRBD1. This CDR3 spans 16 amino acids. Germline CDR1 reads SGHDT; CDR2 reads YYEEEE. V dropped 3 bases and J dropped 0; count of bases not matched to a gene: 7. The CDR3 protein is CASSSQTGVLNTEAFF. The CDR3 coding sequence is TGTGCCAGCAGCTCCCAGACAGGGGTGTTGAACACTGAAGCTTTCTTT.

Ten or more counts support this clonotype. This chain connects TRBV5-1 to TRBJ2-3; D uncertain. The CDR3 runs to 15 residues. V was cut by 0 bases and J by 2 bases, with 10 bases left in between. CDR1 SGHRS and CDR2 YFSETQ come from the germline V gene. Here the CDR3 reads CASSLDSPNTDTQYF. CDR3 DNA sequence: TGCGCCAGCAGCTTGGATAGTCCCAACACAGATACGCAGTATTTT. The full variable domain, its missing parts supplied by reference TRBV5-1 and TRBJ2-3, is KAGVTQTPRYLIKTRGQQVTLSCSPISGHRSVSWYQQTPGQGLQFLFEYFSETQRNKGNFPGRFSGRQFSNSRSEMNVSTLELGDSALYLCASSLDSPNTDTQYFGPGTRLTVL.

Only a few counts were recorded for this clonotype. The chain employs TRBV20-1 and TRBJ2-3, with TRBD2 matching 7 bases. Trimming removed 6 bases from V and 1 base from J; junction bases left unmatched: 10. Germline CDR1 is DFQATT and CDR2 is SNEGSKA (reference sequence). The CDR3 consists of 15 residues. CDR3 nucleotides: TGCAGTGCCACCGTGCCTAGCGGCCGCACAGATACGCAGTATTTT. Its protein is CSATVPSGRTDTQYF.

This clonotype has ten or more counts. The V gene is TRBV5-5, the J gene TRBJ2-2, with 9 bases lining up with TRBD1. The CDR3 is made up of 13 amino acids. Looked up from germline, CDR1 is SGHKS and CDR2 is YYEKEE (reference sequence). Trimming cost V 9 bases and J 4 bases; bases outside gene matches: 4. The DNA of the CDR3 is TGTGCCACCGGACAGGGGCCCACCGGGGAGCTGTTTTTT. Translated: CATGQGPTGELFF.

This clonotype was counted ten times or more. The genes are TRBV12-3 or TRBV12-4 and TRBJ1-2; D possibly corresponds to TRBD1 (5 bases). CDR3 length: 15 amino acids. V was clipped by 6 bases and J by 0 bases, with 14 bases between them. This chain's CDR3 is CASSQRQITNYGYTF. DNA for the CDR3: TGTGCCAGCAGCCAACGACAGATAACTAACTATGGCTACACCTTC.

The rearrangement uses TRBV5-1 and TRBJ2-5; D might be TRBD1 or TRBD2, each matching 5 bases. This CDR3 contains 14 residues. Germline V gene lookup returns CDR1 SGHRS and CDR2 YFSETQ. Trimming took 3 bases from V and 8 from J, leaving 17 bases between them. CDR3 protein: CASSSEVGVGTQYF. CDR3 DNA: TGCGCCAGCAGCTCTGAGGTGGGGGTAGGAACCCAGTACTTC.

The CDR3 loop reads CASSQEKGGSEETQYF. The CDR3 nucleotides are TGCGCCAGCAGCCAAGAGAAGGGCGGGAGTGAAGAGACCCAGTACTTC. This rearrangement joins TRBV4-1 to TRBJ2-5; 7 nucleotides line up with TRBD2. In germline, CDR1 is MGHRA, CDR2 YSYEKL. The trim removed 0 bases at V and 3 bases at J, leaving 7 bases unmatched. The CDR3 covers 16 residues.

This clonotype came up many times. In DNA form, the CDR3 reads TGTGCCATCAGTGGAAGCGACCTCACAGATACGCAGTATTTT. This codes for CAISGSDLTDTQYF. The gene calls are TRBV10-3 and TRBJ2-3, with D uncertain. The CDR3 has 14 residues. Germline V gene sequence: CDR1 ENHRY, CDR2 SYGVKD. Between the trimmed V and J ends, which lost 4 bases and 2 bases, there was a span of 10 bases.

This chain connects TRBV15 to TRBJ1-5, with D perhaps TRBD1 (5 bases). V lost 0 bases, J lost 11 bases, and 17 bases lay in between. Germline values: CDR1 LNHNV, CDR2 YYDKDF (reference sequence). This CDR3 comprises 15 residues. The CDR3 sequence is CATSRDQVRAGSQHF. As DNA, the CDR3 is TGTGCCACCAGCAGAGATCAAGTCAGGGCCGGGTCCCAGCATTTT. Together with reference TRBV15 and TRBJ1-5, the CDR3 gives the full variable domain: DAMVIQNPRYQVTQFGKPVTLSCSQTLNHNVMYWYQQKSSQAPKLLFHYYDKDFNNEADTPDNFQSRRPNTSFCFLDIRSPGLGDTAMYLCATSRDQVRAGSQHFGDGTRLSIL.

This clonotype was observed a handful of times. V and J are TRBV5-1 and TRBJ2-7; no firm D call. V dropped 4 bases and J dropped 3 bases, with 17 bases sitting between them. The CDR3 is 15 amino acids. The germline CDR1 and CDR2 sequences are SGHRS and YFSETQ. The CDR3 coding sequence is TGCGCCAGCAGCGCGATACGGGCAGGTAGCTACGAGCAGTACTTC. It encodes CASSAIRAGSYEQYF.

The chain carries TRBV28 and TRBJ1-2, with 7 nucleotides matching TRBD1. The CDR3 loop spans 16 amino acids. Germline V gene data show CDR1 as MDHEN and CDR2 as SYDVKM. V trimming: 6 bases; J trimming: 4 bases; junction bases outside the gene matches: 14. This CDR3 is CASRHSQRQGSYGYTF. The CDR3 DNA reads TGTGCCAGCAGGCACTCCCAAAGACAGGGAAGCTATGGCTACACCTTC.

The chain links TRBV15 to TRBJ1-5; 7 bases align to TRBD1. J was trimmed by 4 bases and V by 9 bases; bases with no gene match: 3. The CDR3 is 12 residues long. The germline gives CDR1 LNHNV, CDR2 YYDKDF (reference sequence). CDR3 protein: CATGTENQPQHF. The DNA of the CDR3 is TGTGCCACGGGGACAGAGAATCAGCCCCAGCATTTT. The full variable domain, in which reference TRBV15 and TRBJ1-5 provide the parts outside the CDR3, is DAMVIQNPRYQVTQFGKPVTLSCSQTLNHNVMYWYQQKSSQAPKLLFHYYDKDFNNEADTPDNFQSRRPNTSFCFLDIRSPGLGDTAMYLCATGTENQPQHFGDGTRLSIL.

This clonotype was recorded a few times. The chain couples TRBV27 to TRBJ1-2, with a weak D call TRBD1 (6 bases). V was cut by 8 bases and J by 8 bases, with 24 bases left in between. This CDR3 is built from 15 residues. CDR1 is MNHEY, CDR2 SMNVEV, per germline (reference sequence). In DNA form, the CDR3 reads TGTGCCAGCGGAGGGGGAGGACAGTCTGCTTTGGGCTACACCTTC. As protein: CASGGGGQSALGYTF.